Below are 18 T cell receptor beta chains sequenced from a single sample in a study of blood T cell repertoires in COVID-19. Assay used: immunoSEQ multiplex PCR; TCRdb lists only in-frame clones, some missing. The sample lists roughly 85,000 clones, 60% to 80% occurring once. The sequenced material came from peripheral blood. The receptors stem from a human donor in a cohort sampled during active COVID-19.

The CDR3 sequence: CASSPQERNSPLHF. CDR3 in DNA: TGTGCCAGCTCACCGCAGGAACGTAATTCACCCCTCCACTTT. This chain links TRBV18 with TRBJ1-6; D gene uncertain. Germline-derived CDR1 and CDR2 are KGHSH and LQKENI. The CDR3 spans 14 residues. Trimming stripped 3 bases from V and 6 bases from J, with 9 bases between.

This clone occurred once. The rearrangement links TRBV19 to TRBJ1-1; perhaps TRBD1 as D (6 bases). Trimming removed 4 bases from V and 5 bases from J, with 14 bases in between. CDR1 is LNHDA, CDR2 SQIVND, per germline (reference sequence). This CDR3 is built from 14 residues. CDR3 in amino acids: CASSTYRVSTEAFF. CDR3 in DNA: TGTGCCAGTAGTACCTACAGGGTCAGTACTGAAGCTTTCTTT.

This chain joins TRBV9 and TRBJ2-7, with 7 bases matching TRBD1. This CDR3 is built from 17 residues. From germline, CDR1 is SGDLS and CDR2 YYNGEE. The V gene end was trimmed by 3 bases and the J gene end by 0 bases; junction bases not matched to a gene: 12. DNA of the CDR3: TGTGCCAGCAGCGCCCACCATTCGACAGGGAGCTCCTACGAGCAGTACTTC. Its protein is CASSAHHSTGSSYEQYF.

This sequence joins TRBV18 and TRBJ2-7; a possible D gene is TRBD1 (6 bases). The CDR3 has 12 residues. Germline CDR1 reads KGHSH; CDR2 reads LQKENI. The germline V and J ends were trimmed by 2 bases and 6 bases, with 8 bases remaining between them. CDR3 protein: CASSPNRAEQYF. CDR3 in DNA: TGTGCCAGCTCACCAAACAGGGCCGAGCAGTACTTC.

A few counts support this clone. This chain uses TRBV11-1 with TRBJ1-1; D ambiguous. Germline assignment: CDR1 SGHAT and CDR2 FQDESV (reference sequence). The length of the CDR3 is 12 residues. Trimming cost V 1 base and J 11 bases, with 11 bases left between them. CDR3 in amino acids: CASSLEAPGAFF. For the CDR3, the DNA is TGTGCCAGCAGCTTAGAGGCACCGGGGGCTTTCTTT. Based on the CDR3 plus reference TRBV11-1 and TRBJ1-1, the full variable domain is EAEVAQSPRYKITEKSQAVAFWCDPISGHATLYWYRQILGQGPELLVQFQDESVVDDSQLPKDRFSAERLKGVDSTLKIQPAELGDSAMYLCASSLEAPGAFFGQGTRLTVV.

This chain joins TRBV5-1 and TRBJ2-7; D uncertain. Trimming removed 0 bases at V and 3 bases at J, with 16 bases between. Germline V lookup: CDR1 SGHRS, CDR2 YFSETQ. There are 16 residues in the CDR3. CDR3 DNA sequence: TGCGCCAGCAGCTTGGCCCCGGAGAAAACCTACTACGAGCAGTACTTC. It codes for CASSLAPEKTYYEQYF.

The chain uses TRBV6-5 and TRBJ2-7; TRBD2 matches at 10 bases. Germline values: CDR1 MNHEY, CDR2 SVGAGI. CDR3 length: 15 amino acids. The ends lost 6 bases at V and 0 bases at J; junction bases unmatched: 5. CDR3 nucleotides: TGTGCCAGCAGCAGGACTAGCGGACTCTCCTACGAGCAGTACTTC. Its protein product is CASSRTSGLSYEQYF.

This rearrangement joins TRBV10-3 to TRBJ2-5; 8 nucleotides align to TRBD2. The germline CDR1 and CDR2 sequences are ENHRY and SYGVKD. V was clipped by 10 bases and J by 2 bases; unmatched bases: 9. The CDR3 length is 14 residues. CDR3 nucleotide sequence: TGTGCCAGCCGAAGCGGGGGTCAACAAGAGACCCAGTACTTC. Translating it yields CASRSGGQQETQYF.

The chain uses TRBV6-6 and TRBJ2-7, with TRBD1 matching 7 bases. V lost 6 bases and J lost 6; bases outside the gene matches: 11. The CDR3 totals 14 residues. Germline V gene data show CDR1 as MNHNY and CDR2 as SVGAGI (reference sequence). The CDR3 spells CASSSGQATTEQYF. In DNA form, the CDR3 reads TGTGCCAGCAGCTCCGGACAGGCTACTACCGAGCAGTACTTC.

The chain employs TRBV5-1 and TRBJ2-3, with D possibly TRBD2 on 6 matching bases. Germline V gene sequence: CDR1 SGHRS, CDR2 YFSETQ. V shed 0 bases and J shed 0 bases, with 11 bases lying between them. CDR3 length: 16 residues. This CDR3 reads CASSLVGGVSTDTQYF. CDR3 bases: TGCGCCAGCAGCTTGGTTGGCGGGGTAAGCACAGATACGCAGTATTTT.

The chain employs TRBV3-1 (or the pseudogene TRBV3-2) and TRBJ1-2, with D perhaps matching TRBD1 (5 bases). V was clipped by 0 bases and J by 4 bases, with 15 bases between them. CDR1 LGHDT and CDR2 YNNKEL come from the germline V gene (reference sequence). The CDR3 extends over 16 amino acids. CDR3 nucleotide sequence: TGTGCCAGCAGCCAAGATCGAACCAGGGAGGCCTATGGCTACACCTTC. The encoded protein is CASSQDRTREAYGYTF.

The chain uses TRBV19 and TRBJ2-1, with 11 bases lining up with TRBD2. V shed 5 bases, J shed 9 bases, and the junction held 9 bases outside the gene matches. Germline loops: CDR1 LNHDA, CDR2 SQIVND (reference sequence). CDR3 length: 15 residues. CDR3 protein: CASSRTSGGMVEQFF. CDR3 bases: TGTGCCAGTAGTCGAACTAGCGGGGGTATGGTTGAGCAGTTCTTC.

The chain joins TRBV30 to TRBJ1-5, with a tentative D call TRBD1 (6 bases). From germline, CDR1 is GTSNPN and CDR2 SVGIG (reference sequence). CDR3 length: 14 amino acids. Trimming removed 5 bases from V and 4 bases from J, with 15 bases in between. The CDR3 protein is CAWSTLQGNQPQHF. CDR3 bases: TGTGCCTGGTCTACCTTACAGGGTAATCAGCCCCAGCATTTT. The full variable domain, rest sourced from reference TRBV30 and TRBJ1-5, is SQTIHQWPATLVQPVGSPLSLECTVEGTSNPNLYWYRQAAGRGLQLLFYSVGIGQISSEVPQNLSASRPQDRQFILSSKKLLLSDSGFYLCAWSTLQGNQPQHFGDGTRLSIL.

The gene calls are TRBV7-9 and TRBJ2-7, with D possibly TRBD2 on 5 matching bases. This CDR3 contains 12 residues. In germline, CDR1 is SEHNR, CDR2 FQNEAQ (reference sequence). V was cut by 3 bases and J by 7 bases, with 10 bases left in between. CDR3 in DNA: TGTGCCAGCAGCTTCCAACCGGGGGAGCAGTACTTC. This translates into CASSFQPGEQYF.

The genes are TRBV5-4 and TRBJ1-1; D not resolved. The CDR3 contains 14 residues. V gave up 4 bases and J gave up 0 bases, with 10 bases separating them. The germline CDR1 and CDR2 sequences are SGHNT and YYREEE (reference sequence). CDR3 in DNA: TGTGCCAGCAGCACGACAATTTTGAACACTGAAGCTTTCTTT. Amino acid sequence: CASSTTILNTEAFF.

This chain connects TRBV7-9 to TRBJ1-5; possibly TRBD1 for D (6 bases). The CDR3 is 16 residues long. Germline V CDR1 and CDR2: SEHNR, FQNEAQ (reference sequence). Trimming took off 0 bases at V and 5 bases at J, with 14 bases between the two ends. CDR3 in amino acids: CASSLARGRVDQPQHF. CDR3 in DNA: TGTGCCAGCAGCTTAGCCAGGGGTAGAGTGGATCAGCCCCAGCATTTT.

The CDR3 sequence is CASSASSRGATDTGELFF. The CDR3 coding sequence is TGTGCCAGCAGCGCTTCCTCACGGGGGGCAACGGACACCGGGGAGCTGTTTTTT. The J gene is TRBJ2-2, the V gene TRBV5-6, with D maybe TRBD2 (7 bases). V was clipped by 4 bases and J by 3 bases, with 22 bases between them. Looked up from germline, CDR1 is SGHDT and CDR2 is YYEEEE. CDR3 length: 18 amino acids.

The gene calls are TRBV7-2 and TRBJ2-7; perhaps TRBD1 as D (6 bases). The CDR3 spans 15 residues. CDR1 SGHTA and CDR2 FQGNSA come from the germline V gene. The V end was cut by 1 base, the J end by 2 bases, with 12 bases between. The DNA of the CDR3 is TGTGCCAGCAGCTTAGACAGGGCAACCACCTACGAGCAGTACTTC. It yields the protein CASSLDRATTYEQYF.